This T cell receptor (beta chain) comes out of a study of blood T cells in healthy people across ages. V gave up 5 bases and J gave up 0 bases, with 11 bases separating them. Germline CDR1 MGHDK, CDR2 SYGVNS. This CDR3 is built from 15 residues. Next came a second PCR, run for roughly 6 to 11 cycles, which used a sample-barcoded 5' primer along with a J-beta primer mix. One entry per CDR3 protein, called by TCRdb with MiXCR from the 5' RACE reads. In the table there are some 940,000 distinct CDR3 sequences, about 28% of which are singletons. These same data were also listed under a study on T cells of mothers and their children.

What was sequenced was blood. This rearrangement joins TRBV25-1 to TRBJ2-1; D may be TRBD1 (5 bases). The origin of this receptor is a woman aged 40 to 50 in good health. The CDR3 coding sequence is TGTGCCAGCAGTAGGCAGGGAATCTCCTACAATGAGCAGTTCTTC. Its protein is CASSRQGISYNEQFF.